The 9 T cell receptor beta chains reported below all come from one sample, sequenced in a study of T cells in Graves' hyperthyroidism and ophthalmopathy. Using RNA transcripts as the source, TCR beta CDR3 regions were amplified. The HTBI primer set served for first-round RT-PCR of the TCR CDR3. TCRdb re-called the multiplex PCR reads with MiXCR, one entry per CDR3 protein. The repertoire holds roughly 420,000 distinct CDR3 sequences, with approximately 14% as singletons. The specimen was blood. These receptors all stem from a young woman with Graves' hyperthyroidism.

In regard to this clonotype: Since a much larger clone is just one base distant, this may be a read error. V usage is TRBV19 and J usage is TRBJ1-1, with D hard to call. There are 13 residues in the CDR3. The germline CDR1 and CDR2 sequences are LNHDA and SQIVND (reference sequence). CDR3 amino acids: CASSIVTNTQAFF. CDR3 in DNA: TGTGCCAGTAGTATAGTCACGAACACTCAAGCTTTCTTT.

This clonotype appeared many times. The V gene is TRBV29-1, the J gene TRBJ2-5; D is possibly TRBD2 (6 bases). The CDR3 totals 13 residues. The ends were cut back, 5 bases at V and 2 bases at J, with 12 bases in the middle. In germline, CDR1 is SQVTM, CDR2 ANQGSEA. The CDR3 spells CSVPGTGQETQYF. CDR3 DNA sequence: TGCAGCGTTCCCGGGACTGGGCAAGAGACCCAGTACTTC.

This clonotype was recorded many times. This chain links TRBV6-1 with TRBJ2-6; 10 positions agree with TRBD2. The CDR3 extends over 19 amino acids. The junction had 10 bases not matched to a gene; V was cut back by 4 bases and J by 1 base. Germline V gives CDR1 MNHNS, CDR2 SASEGT. This CDR3 is CASSGLKREGLSGANVLTF. CDR3 DNA: TGTGCCAGCAGTGGACTAAAGCGGGAGGGCCTATCTGGGGCCAACGTCCTGACTTTC.

This clonotype was detected ten times or more. V is TRBV5-1 and J is TRBJ2-7; D unclear. CDR1 is SGHRS, CDR2 YFSETQ, per germline. CDR3 size: 13 residues. The V gene lost 7 bases and the J gene lost 3 bases, with 14 bases spanning the gap. CDR3 sequence (DNA): TGCGCCAGCTCATACGGCTTTGACTACGAGCAGTACTTC. This translates into CASSYGFDYEQYF.

The sample holds many counts of this clonotype. The J gene is TRBJ1-2, the V gene TRBV25-1, with 7 bases fitting TRBD1. The V segment lost 4 bases and the J segment 7 bases; nucleotides outside the gene matches: 6. The CDR3 loop spans 13 amino acids. Germline V gene data show CDR1 as MGHDK and CDR2 as SYGVNS. The DNA for the CDR3 is TGTGCCAGCAGTGGGGACAGAGGAGGTGGCTACACCTTC. Protein: CASSGDRGGGYTF.

This clonotype was recorded many times. The rearrangement links TRBV19 to TRBJ2-5; possibly TRBD1 or TRBD2 for D (6 bases each). The CDR3 has 14 amino acids. Germline V lookup: CDR1 LNHDA, CDR2 SQIVND (reference sequence). V was pared by 5 bases and J by 2 bases, with 12 bases between. The CDR3 region is CASSPGGTQETQYF. The CDR3 nucleotides are TGTGCCAGTAGTCCCGGAGGGACACAAGAGACCCAGTACTTC.

There are many counts of this clonotype. The chain recombines TRBV7-3 with TRBJ2-7; D may be TRBD2 (6 bases). Germline values: CDR1 SGHTA, CDR2 FQGTGA. The CDR3 covers 14 residues. V was pared by 5 bases and J by 5 bases, with 16 bases between. CDR3 in amino acids: CASSRFPGANEQYF. The CDR3 nucleotides read TGTGCCAGCAGCCGATTTCCGGGAGCAAACGAGCAGTACTTC. Using reference TRBV7-3 and TRBJ2-7 for the parts outside the CDR3, the full variable domain is GAGVSQTPSNKVTEKGKYVELRCDPISGHTALYWYRQSLGQGPEFLIYFQGTGAADDSGLPNDRFFAVRPEGSVSTLKIQRTERGDSAVYLCASSRFPGANEQYFGPGTRLTVT.

This clonotype was counted at least ten times. The rearrangement joins TRBV2 to TRBJ2-7, with D unclear. This CDR3 is 12 amino acids long. Between the trimmed V and J ends, which lost 4 bases and 3 bases, there was a span of 7 bases. In germline, CDR1 is SNHLY, CDR2 FYNNEI. CDR3 sequence (DNA): TGTGCCAGCAGTGCCGCGGTCTACGAGCAGTACTTC. It yields the protein CASSAAVYEQYF.

This clonotype has more than one count but fewer than ten. This CDR3 reads CASSSLDRRRSEKLFF. The CDR3 nucleotides are TGTGCCAGCAGTTCGTTGGACAGGCGGAGGAGTGAAAAACTGTTTTTT. This chain links TRBV2 with TRBJ1-4; the match to TRBD1 covers 7 bases. The germline V gene encodes CDR1 SNHLY and CDR2 FYNNEI. With V trimmed by 5 bases and J by 7 bases, 13 bases remained unmatched. CDR3 length: 16 amino acids. The complete variable domain, with remaining parts taken from reference TRBV2 and TRBJ1-4, reads EPEVTQTPSHQVTQMGQEVILRCVPISNHLYFYWYRQILGQKVEFLVSFYNNEISEKSEIFDDQFSVERPDGSNFTLKIRSTKLEDSAMYFCASSSLDRRRSEKLFFGSGTQLSVL.